Below, one TCR beta chain is given with its context. Profiled with immunoSEQ multiplex PCR; TCRdb holds only in-frame clones, not every one. The sample includes 30,000 to 40,000 clones, about 89% of them seen just once. These data belong to a study of regulatory dendritic cells for organ transplantation. Trimming pared 1 base from V and 14 bases from J, leaving 15 bases between. Per germline, CDR1 MGHRA and CDR2 YSYEKL. The CDR3 covers 14 residues. Memory T cells were CD45RO+, naive were CD45RA+, sorted by FACS. The sample comprised naive CD8+ T cells from blood. This sample's subset: CD45RA+ naive T cells. The clonotype was recovered from a human donor in good health. This chain connects TRBV4-1 to TRBJ1-6, with a possible D match to TRBD1 (5 bases). CDR3 region: CASSQAGGLRALHF. The CDR3 DNA sequence: TGCGCCAGCAGCCAAGCTGGGGGTTTAAGGGCCCTCCACTTT.